The entry below describes one T cell receptor beta chain. The data stem from a study of shared clonotypes between healthy human individuals. Data came from immunoSEQ multiplex PCR; TCRdb stores just in-frame clones and leaves some out. The repertoire holds 2 million to 2.5 million clones, about 92% seen once, with 0.39% in the top ten. A split of CD4+ cells into CD45RA+ naive and CD45RA-negative memory subsets was performed. This TCR derives from a man aged 18 to 30 in good health. Some clones in this sample may be carry-over from other donors' samples. The sequenced material came from naive CD4+ T cells from PBMCs. Subset described: CD45RA+ positively selected.

CDR3 residues: CASSTPRGRLYEQYF. The CDR3 DNA reads as TGTGCCAGTAGTACCCCTCGGGGGCGTCTCTACGAGCAGTACTTC. The V call is TRBV19, the J call TRBJ2-7; D is perhaps TRBD1 or TRBD2 (6 bases each). V was shortened by 4 bases and J by 3 bases, with 16 bases between the two germline ends. This CDR3 spans 15 amino acids. Germline V gives CDR1 LNHDA, CDR2 SQIVND (reference sequence).